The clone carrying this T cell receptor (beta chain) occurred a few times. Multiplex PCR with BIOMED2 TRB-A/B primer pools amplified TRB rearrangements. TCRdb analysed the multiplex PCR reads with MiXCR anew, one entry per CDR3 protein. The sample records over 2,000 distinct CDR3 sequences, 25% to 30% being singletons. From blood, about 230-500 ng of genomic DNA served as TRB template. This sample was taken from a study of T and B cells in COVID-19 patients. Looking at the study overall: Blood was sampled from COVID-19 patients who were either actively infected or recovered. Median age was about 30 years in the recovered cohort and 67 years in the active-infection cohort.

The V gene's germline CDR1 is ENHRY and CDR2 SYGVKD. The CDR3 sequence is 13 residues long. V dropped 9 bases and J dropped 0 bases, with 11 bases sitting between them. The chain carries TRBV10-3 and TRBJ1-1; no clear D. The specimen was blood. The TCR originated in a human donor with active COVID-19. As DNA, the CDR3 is TGTGCCATGAGGACCGACCTGAACACTGAAGCTTTCTTT. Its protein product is CAMRTDLNTEAFF.